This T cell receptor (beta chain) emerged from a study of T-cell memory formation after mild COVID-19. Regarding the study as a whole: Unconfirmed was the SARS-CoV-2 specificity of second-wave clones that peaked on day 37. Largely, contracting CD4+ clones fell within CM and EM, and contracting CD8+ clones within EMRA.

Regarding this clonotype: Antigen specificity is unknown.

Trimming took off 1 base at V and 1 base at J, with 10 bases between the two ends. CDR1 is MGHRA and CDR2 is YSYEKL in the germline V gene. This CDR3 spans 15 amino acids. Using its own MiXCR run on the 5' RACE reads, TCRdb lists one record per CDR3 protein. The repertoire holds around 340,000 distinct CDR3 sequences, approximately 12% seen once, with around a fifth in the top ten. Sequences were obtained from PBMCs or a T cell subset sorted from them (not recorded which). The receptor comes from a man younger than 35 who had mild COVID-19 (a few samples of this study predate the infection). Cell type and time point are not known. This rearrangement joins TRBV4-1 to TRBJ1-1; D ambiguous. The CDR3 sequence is CASSQGKSGNTEAFF. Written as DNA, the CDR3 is TGCGCCAGCAGCCAAGGGAAAAGCGGGAACACTGAAGCTTTCTTT.